This TCR beta chain was recovered during a study of identifying expanded T cells in peripheral blood (dated by TCRdb to the late 2010s). Background for the entire study: Separate aliquots of the same genomic DNA pool were sequenced to produce technical replicates, and four replicates were compared in pairs.

Overall study outcomes, separate from this receptor: The authors expected that over much longer intervals, such as months to years, biological variance in healthy repertoires might increase even further. Both the number of clones called differentially abundant and the false-positive rate were significantly reduced by the beta-binomial model across all healthy-donor time intervals. Between technical replicates the binomial model flagged approximately 1.2 differentially abundant clones, whereas over about 2 weeks the binomial model flagged about 15 and over about four weeks 19 to 20. For all healthy donors, the variance in clone template counts between roughly 2-week samples rose significantly as total template count increased.

As concerns this clone: Its cognate antigen has yet to be identified. No base quality information exists; no much larger clone differs at one position.

V loses 5 bases at its end and J loses 3 bases; junction bases beyond the gene matches: 6. The CDR3 contains 14 residues, cysteine and phenylalanine counted. Only the CDR3 DNA stays, 42 bases, in frame from base 1. Taken from the germline V gene (reference sequence), the CDR1 and CDR2 loops are SGHAT and FQDESV. No immune events, such as infections, were documented for the healthy donors during the collection period. To calibrate time-dependent variance in a beta-binomial model of T-cell clone differential abundance, blood repertoires from healthy donors were used as a training cohort. The training cohort included around 10 healthy donors, of whom 3 were female and 7 were male. The donors were between roughly 25 and 70 years old, with an average age of about 47 years. Whole blood was collected from each healthy donor at three time points spaced 2 to 3 weeks apart and obtained from a commercial supplier. For immunosequencing, genomic DNA was extracted from whole blood that had not been sorted.

The immunoSEQ Assay, which uses bias-controlled multiplex PCR amplification of genomic DNA, was used to profile TCRbeta CDR3 regions. The authors' pipeline ran thus. To quantify the absolute abundance of each unique TCRbeta CDR3 region, the sequences were collapsed and filtered. Two models were used to test differential abundance: a binomial model (Fisher-equivalent) and a beta-binomial model that adds time-dependent variance fitted from healthy donors. Clones with fewer than 5 combined templates were excluded, and clones with Benjamini-Hochberg FDR below 0.01 were called differentially abundant. Using the form v = (b*log(k)+a)^2, the beta-binomial variance was modeled as a function of the total template count across the two samples. TCRdb took this table from immuneACCESS and kept in-frame rearrangements with V and J called. Such tables lack part of the clones; where checked against another copy, unresolved V genes explain under half of the gap, and the rest is unexplained. Clone size and the V and J calls come from that table; the DNA yielded D and trimming. Across this sample there are about 110,000 clones, with around nine tenths seen only once. Jointly, the top ten make up roughly 17% of the sample.

Source material: blood. The source of this sequence is a person between 18 and 70 years old in good health. The chain employs TRBV11-1 and TRBJ1-2, with 7 middle bases fitting TRBD1. The sequence in DNA is TGTGCCAGCAGCCCAGGGACAGCCCACTATGGCTACACCTTC. It specifies CASSPGTAHYGYTF.